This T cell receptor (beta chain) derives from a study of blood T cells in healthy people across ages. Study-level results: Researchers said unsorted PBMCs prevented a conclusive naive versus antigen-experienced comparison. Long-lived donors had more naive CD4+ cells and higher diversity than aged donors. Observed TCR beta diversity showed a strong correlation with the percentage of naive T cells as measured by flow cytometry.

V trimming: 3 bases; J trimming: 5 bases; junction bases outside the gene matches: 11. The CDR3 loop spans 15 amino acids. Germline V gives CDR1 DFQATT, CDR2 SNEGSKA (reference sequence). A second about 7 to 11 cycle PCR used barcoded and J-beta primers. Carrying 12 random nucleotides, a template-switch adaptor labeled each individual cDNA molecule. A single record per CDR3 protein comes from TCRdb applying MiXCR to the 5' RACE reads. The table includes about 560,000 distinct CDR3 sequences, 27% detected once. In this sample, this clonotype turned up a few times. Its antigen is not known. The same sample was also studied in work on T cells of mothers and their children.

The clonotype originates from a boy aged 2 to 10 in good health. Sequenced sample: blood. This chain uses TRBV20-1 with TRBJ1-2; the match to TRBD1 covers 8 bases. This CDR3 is CSARKGQGGEYGYTF. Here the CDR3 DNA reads TGCAGTGCTAGGAAAGGACAGGGAGGAGAGTATGGCTACACCTTC.